Sequencing of this T cell receptor beta chain was carried out in a study of cytomegalovirus exposure and HLA in healthy donors. Study context: Out of 398 genotyped donors, about 81% belonged to the Caucasian-associated ancestry cluster. General study results and limits: Reported performance of the classifier showed diagnosis of cytomegalovirus status with high specificity and sensitivity. Confirmation in vitro established that three CMV-associated chains were specific for CMV antigens. In a later analysis, about 17,000 TCR beta sequences were associated with HLA alleles at 0.05 false discovery rate.

Primers: 60 Vbeta forward and 13 Jbeta reverse. Data came from immunoSEQ multiplex PCR; TCRdb stores just in-frame clones and leaves some out. The data hold 75,000 to 100,000 clones, with 65% to 75% observed a single time. In regard to this clone: Antigen unknown.

The sequenced material came from PBMCs. This TCR derives from a woman aged 70 to 79 in good health and CMV-seropositive.

CDR3 loop: CASSLSPGYNEQFF. The CDR3 DNA follows: TGCGCCAGCAGCTTGAGTCCAGGATACAATGAGCAGTTCTTC. This rearrangement joins TRBV5-1 to TRBJ2-1; D gene unclear. CDR3 length equals 14 residues. Trimming shortened V by 1 base and J by 4 bases, and 9 bases separated the two germline ends. Germline assignment: CDR1 SGHRS and CDR2 YFSETQ.